This T cell receptor beta chain is from a study of cytomegalovirus exposure and HLA in healthy donors. Findings of the study overall: Productive status was seen about 90% or about 30% of the time for most TCR beta V segments in an earlier analysis.

This CDR3 contains 11 residues. In germline, CDR1 is SGHDT, CDR2 YYEEEE. The ends were cut back, 3 bases at V and 8 bases at J, with 6 bases in the middle. The PCR contained 60 Vbeta and 13 Jbeta primers. Some clones are missing from TCRdb's copy, which holds only in-frame ones; the method was immunoSEQ multiplex PCR. The sample includes about 120,000 clones, 81% of them seen just once. As for this clone: Its antigen is not identified.

Source material: PBMCs. The sequence was collected from a man aged 18 to 30 in good health and CMV-seronegative. The rearrangement joins TRBV5-6 to TRBJ2-1, with TRBD1 as a possible D gene (6 bases). The CDR3 DNA is TGTGCCAGCAGCTACAGGGATGAGCAGTTCTTC. Its translation: CASSYRDEQFF.